Sequencing of this T cell receptor beta chain was carried out in a study of T cell responses to AZD1222 COVID-19 vaccine. General study results and limits: Donors in the cohort were predominantly white British and more often female, and clonal diversity was possibly underestimated.

Assay: immunoSEQ multiplex PCR; the TCRdb copy retains only in-frame clones and omits some. This sample has 130,000 or so clones, with approximately 92% found just once. As to this clone: Its specificity is not known.

The sequence derives from an adult in good health. This material consisted of peripheral blood, taken on day 0 of AZD1222 vaccination.

CDR3 in DNA: TGTGCCAGCAGCCAAGGCCTGTTTCAGCAGCGGGGTGGCTACACCTTC. Its translation is CASSQGLFQQRGGYTF. The chain carries TRBV3-1 (or the pseudogene TRBV3-2) and TRBJ1-2, with unresolved D. CDR1 and CDR2 (germline): LGHDT, YNNKEL (reference sequence). There are 16 residues in the CDR3. The V end was cut by 1 base, the J end by 7 bases, with 19 bases between.